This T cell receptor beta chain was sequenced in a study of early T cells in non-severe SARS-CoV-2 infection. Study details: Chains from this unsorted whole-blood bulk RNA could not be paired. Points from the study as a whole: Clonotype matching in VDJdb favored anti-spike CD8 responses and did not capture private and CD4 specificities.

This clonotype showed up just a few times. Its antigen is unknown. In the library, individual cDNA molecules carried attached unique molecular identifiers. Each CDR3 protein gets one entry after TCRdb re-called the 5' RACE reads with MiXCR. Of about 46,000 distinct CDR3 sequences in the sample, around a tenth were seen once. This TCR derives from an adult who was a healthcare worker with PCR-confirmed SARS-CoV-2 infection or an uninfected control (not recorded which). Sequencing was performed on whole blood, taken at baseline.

The CDR3 DNA follows: TGCAGTGCTCCCCCGGGACAGCCCTACAATGAGCAGTTCTTC. Amino acid sequence: CSAPPGQPYNEQFF. This chain joins TRBV20-1 and TRBJ2-1; 7 bases are shared with TRBD1. Germline V gives CDR1 DFQATT, CDR2 SNEGSKA (reference sequence). The V and J ends lost 5 bases and 2 bases, in that order; junction bases with no gene match: 6. This CDR3 contains 14 residues.